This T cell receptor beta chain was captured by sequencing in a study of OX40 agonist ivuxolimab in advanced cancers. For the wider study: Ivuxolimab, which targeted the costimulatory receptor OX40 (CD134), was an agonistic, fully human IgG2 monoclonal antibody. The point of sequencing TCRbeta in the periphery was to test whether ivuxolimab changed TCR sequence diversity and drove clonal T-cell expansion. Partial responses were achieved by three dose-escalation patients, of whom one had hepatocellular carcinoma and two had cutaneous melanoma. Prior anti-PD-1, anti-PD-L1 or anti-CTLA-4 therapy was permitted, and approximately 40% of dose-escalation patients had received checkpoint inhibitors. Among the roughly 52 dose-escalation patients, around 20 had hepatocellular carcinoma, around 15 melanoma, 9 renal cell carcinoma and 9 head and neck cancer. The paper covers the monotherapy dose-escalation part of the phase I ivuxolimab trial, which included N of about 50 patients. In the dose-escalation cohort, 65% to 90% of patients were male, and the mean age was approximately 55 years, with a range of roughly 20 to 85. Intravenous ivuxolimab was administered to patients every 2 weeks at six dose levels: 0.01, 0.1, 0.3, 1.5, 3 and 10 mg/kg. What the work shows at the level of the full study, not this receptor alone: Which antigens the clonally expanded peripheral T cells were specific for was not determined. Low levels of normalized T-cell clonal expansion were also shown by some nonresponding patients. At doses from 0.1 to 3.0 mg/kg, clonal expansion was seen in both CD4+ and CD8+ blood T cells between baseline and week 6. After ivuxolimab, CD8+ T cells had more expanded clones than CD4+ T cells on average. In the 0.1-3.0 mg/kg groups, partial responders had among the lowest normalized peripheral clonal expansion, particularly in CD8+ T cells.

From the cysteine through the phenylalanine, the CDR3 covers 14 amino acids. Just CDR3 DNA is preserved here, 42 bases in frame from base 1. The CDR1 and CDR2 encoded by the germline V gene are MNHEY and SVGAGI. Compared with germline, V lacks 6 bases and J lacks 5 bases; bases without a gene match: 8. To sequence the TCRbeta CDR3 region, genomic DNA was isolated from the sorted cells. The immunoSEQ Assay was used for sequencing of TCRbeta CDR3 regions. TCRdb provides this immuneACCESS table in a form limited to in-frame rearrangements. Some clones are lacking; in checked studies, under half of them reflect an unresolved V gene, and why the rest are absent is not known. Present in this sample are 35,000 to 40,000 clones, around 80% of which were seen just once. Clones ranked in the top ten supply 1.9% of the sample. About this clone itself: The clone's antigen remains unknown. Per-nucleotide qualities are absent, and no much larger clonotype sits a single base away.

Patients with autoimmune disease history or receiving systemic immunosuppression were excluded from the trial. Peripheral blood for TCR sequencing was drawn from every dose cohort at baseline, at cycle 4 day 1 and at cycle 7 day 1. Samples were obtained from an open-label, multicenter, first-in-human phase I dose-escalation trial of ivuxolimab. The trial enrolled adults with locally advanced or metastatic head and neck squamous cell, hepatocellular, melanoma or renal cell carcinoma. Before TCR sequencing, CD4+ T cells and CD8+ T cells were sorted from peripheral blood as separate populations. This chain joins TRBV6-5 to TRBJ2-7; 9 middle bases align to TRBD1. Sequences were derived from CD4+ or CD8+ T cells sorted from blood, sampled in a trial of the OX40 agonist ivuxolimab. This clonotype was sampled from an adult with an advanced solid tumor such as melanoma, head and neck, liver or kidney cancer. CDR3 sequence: CASRKTGGFDEQYF. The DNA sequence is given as TGTGCCAGCAGGAAAACAGGGGGCTTTGACGAGCAGTACTTC.